This T cell receptor (beta chain) was recovered during a study of T-cell memory formation after mild COVID-19. The germline V gene encodes CDR1 MNHEY and CDR2 SMNVEV (reference sequence). Trimming shortened V by 1 base and J by 2 bases, and 9 bases separated the two germline ends. This CDR3 is 14 amino acids long. Study-wide results and limits: Day 37-peaking second-wave clones had unconfirmed SARS-CoV-2 specificity. In pre-infection memory, a portion of responding clones appeared, which suggested that cross-reactive memory joined. Chiefly within CM and EM were the contracting CD4+ clones; CD8+ ones were within EMRA.

This clonotype was recorded a few times. Antigen: not known. Amplification by 5'RACE using constant-segment primers produced TCR alpha and TCR beta cDNA libraries that carried sample barcodes and UMIs. TCRdb recomputed calls from the 5' RACE reads with MiXCR, one row per CDR3 protein. The sample lists around 99,000 distinct CDR3 sequences, about an eighth seen once, with around 43% in the top ten. The J gene is TRBJ2-7, the V gene TRBV27, with D possibly being TRBD1 (6 bases). The sequenced material came from PBMCs or a T cell subset sorted from them (not recorded which). This TCR derives from a man aged 18 to 29 who had mild COVID-19 (a few samples of this study predate the infection). Cell type and time point are not known. CDR3 loop: CASSLLQGTYEQYF. The CDR3 DNA is TGTGCCAGCAGTTTATTGCAGGGGACCTACGAGCAGTACTTC.